A single sample is the source of the 14 T cell receptor beta chains below, sequenced in a study of liver allograft versus peripheral blood T cells. Study at large: Repertoires from peripheral blood of liver transplant recipients were compared with those inside their transplanted livers.

TCRdb analysed the reads with MiXCR anew, one entry per CDR3 protein. Among approximately 13,000 distinct CDR3 sequences listed, approximately 30% were seen once. These receptors were taken from a human patient who had a liver transplant. Part of the T cells may come from the graft donor.

This clonotype is categorized as medium-sized. The chain combines TRBV27 with TRBJ1-6; D is unclear. Trimming took off 7 bases at V and 2 bases at J, with 21 bases between the two ends. The CDR3 extends over 18 amino acids. CDR1 and CDR2 (germline): MNHEY, SMNVEV (reference sequence). Written as DNA, the CDR3 is TGTGCCAGCACCTTATGGATGCGGGCAGATACCTATAATTCACCCCTCCACTTT. This codes for CASTLWMRADTYNSPLHF.

The chain carries TRBV27 and TRBJ2-1, with a possible D match to TRBD1 (5 bases). The CDR3 is 16 residues long. The germline V gene has CDR1 MNHEY and CDR2 SMNVEV (reference sequence). V was trimmed by 0 bases and J by 2 bases, leaving 11 bases between them. CDR3: CASSLSVGEAYNEQFF. DNA for the CDR3: TGTGCCAGCAGTTTATCTGTAGGGGAAGCCTACAATGAGCAGTTCTTC.

The chain uses TRBV11-3 and TRBJ2-5; TRBD2 matches at 10 bases. The CDR3 is 17 amino acids. In germline, CDR1 is SGHNT, CDR2 YENEEA. V dropped 5 bases and J dropped 4; count of bases not matched to a gene: 13. Here the CDR3 DNA reads TGTGCCAGCAGCCCAGACGGGACTAGCGTATCCGGAGAGACCCAGTACTTC. This encodes CASSPDGTSVSGETQYF.

The V call is TRBV25-1, the J call TRBJ1-1, with D maybe TRBD1 (6 bases). This CDR3 has 15 amino acids. Germline assignment: CDR1 MGHDK and CDR2 SYGVNS. V was cut by 1 base and J by 4 bases, with 13 bases left in between. The CDR3 DNA sequence: TGTGCCAGCAGTGAATGGACAGAGATAGGCACTGAAGCTTTCTTT. Amino acids: CASSEWTEIGTEAFF.

This chain links TRBV6-6 with TRBJ2-5; D gene uncertain. Trimming pared 2 bases from V and 4 bases from J, leaving 14 bases between. The CDR3 covers 15 residues. The germline CDR1 and CDR2 sequences are MNHNY and SVGAGI (reference sequence). This chain's CDR3 is CASSYHFPSGETQYF. The CDR3, as DNA: TGTGCCAGCAGTTACCACTTCCCCTCAGGAGAGACCCAGTACTTC.

This clonotype was counted a few times. This rearrangement joins TRBV24-1 to TRBJ2-5; 13 positions agree with TRBD2. Germline trimming cut 2 bases from V and 7 bases from J; bases unmatched to any gene: 15. CDR3 length: 19 residues. Germline CDR1 is KGHDR and CDR2 is SFDVKD. CDR3 sequence: CATSDSGVGTSGRAGTQYF. DNA of the CDR3: TGTGCCACCAGTGATTCAGGGGTCGGAACTAGCGGGAGGGCCGGGACCCAGTACTTC.

The chain carries TRBV20-1 and TRBJ2-3; D perhaps matches TRBD2 (5 bases). The CDR3 has 14 amino acids. The germline gives CDR1 DFQATT, CDR2 SNEGSKA (reference sequence). With 5 bases removed from V and 0 bases from J, the gap between germline ends came to 12 bases. The CDR3 sequence: CSALDSSSTDTQYF. CDR3 DNA sequence: TGCAGTGCTTTGGACTCCTCTAGCACAGATACGCAGTATTTT.

This clonotype was seen repeatedly, ten times or more. The gene calls are TRBV18 and TRBJ2-7; 7 bases agree with TRBD1. The CDR3 extends over 14 amino acids. Trimming cost V 3 bases and J 5 bases; bases outside gene matches: 7. Per germline, CDR1 KGHSH and CDR2 LQKENI. The CDR3 DNA sequence: TGTGCCAGCTCACCTAGGGACAGCCTAGACGAGCAGTACTTC. It is translated as CASSPRDSLDEQYF.

This clonotype has more than one count but fewer than ten. J is TRBJ2-3 and V is TRBV30; a weak D match, TRBD2 (5 bases). CDR1 is GTSNPN, CDR2 SVGIG, per germline (reference sequence). This CDR3 has 14 amino acids. Trimming pared 8 bases from V and 2 bases from J, leaving 17 bases between. The CDR3 protein is CARRRPGNTDTQYF. CDR3 nucleotide sequence: TGTGCCCGTCGGCGGCCGGGGAACACAGATACGCAGTATTTT. The complete variable domain, with remaining parts taken from reference TRBV30 and TRBJ2-3, reads SQTIHQWPATLVQPVGSPLSLECTVEGTSNPNLYWYRQAAGRGLQLLFYSVGIGQISSEVPQNLSASRPQDRQFILSSKKLLLSDSGFYLCARRRPGNTDTQYFGPGTRLTVL.

This clonotype was seen ten or more times. The V gene is TRBV10-3, the J gene TRBJ1-1, with D possibly matching TRBD1 (5 bases). The V gene's germline CDR1 is ENHRY and CDR2 SYGVKD. Trimming took 8 bases from V and 1 from J, leaving 11 bases between them. The CDR3 runs 13 residues. The CDR3: CAIARQGNTEAFF. DNA for the CDR3: TGTGCCATCGCCCGTCAGGGGAACACTGAAGCTTTCTTT.

V gene TRBV10-3 combines with J gene TRBJ1-3, with 8 nucleotides matching TRBD1. This CDR3 has 14 amino acids. CDR1 ENHRY and CDR2 SYGVKD come from the germline V gene. V was pared by 6 bases and J by 3 bases, with 4 bases of the junction left unmatched. CDR3 in DNA: TGTGCCATCAGGGGACAGGAGATTGGAAACACCATATATTTT. Translating gives CAIRGQEIGNTIYF.

The rearrangement links TRBV12-3 or TRBV12-4 to TRBJ1-6, with unresolved D. Deletions cut 1 base from V and 7 bases from J, with 20 bases between. The CDR3 totals 18 residues. The DNA of the CDR3 is TGTGCCAGCAGTTTAGTGGCAGACGGGTTGGGGTTAAATTCACCCCTCCACTTT. Translated: CASSLVADGLGLNSPLHF.

The gene calls are TRBV28 and TRBJ2-3, with no clear D. The V gene's germline CDR1 is MDHEN and CDR2 SYDVKM. The CDR3 is made up of 18 amino acids. The ends were cut back, 3 bases at V and 2 bases at J, with 21 bases in the middle. The CDR3 loop is CASSFSAPVGSTTDTQYF. As DNA, the CDR3 is TGTGCCAGCAGTTTCTCAGCCCCCGTGGGCTCGACCACAGATACGCAGTATTTT.

Worth noting for this clonotype: A much bigger clone sits one base away, suggesting this may be a read error. The rearrangement uses TRBV24-1 and TRBJ1-4, with TRBD1 matching over 7 bases. This CDR3 region has 14 residues. The V gene's germline CDR1 is KGHDR and CDR2 SFDVKD. J was trimmed by 7 bases and V by 6 bases; bases with no gene match: 7. CDR3 DNA sequence: TGTGCCACCAGTAATCCGAACAGGGGTGAAAAACTGTTTTTT. Protein sequence: CATSNPNRGEKLFF.